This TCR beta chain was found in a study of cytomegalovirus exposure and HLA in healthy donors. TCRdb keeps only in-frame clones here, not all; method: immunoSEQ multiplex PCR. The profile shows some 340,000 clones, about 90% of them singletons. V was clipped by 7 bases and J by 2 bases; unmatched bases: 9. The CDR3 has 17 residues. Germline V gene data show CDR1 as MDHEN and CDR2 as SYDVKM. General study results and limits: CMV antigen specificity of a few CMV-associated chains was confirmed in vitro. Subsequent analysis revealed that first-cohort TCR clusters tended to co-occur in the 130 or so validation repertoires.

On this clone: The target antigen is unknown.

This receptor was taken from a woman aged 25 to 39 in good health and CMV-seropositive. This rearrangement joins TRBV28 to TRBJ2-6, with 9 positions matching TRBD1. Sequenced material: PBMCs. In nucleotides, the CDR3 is TGTGCCAGCAAGCTACCGGACAGGGGCGCTGGGGCCAACGTCCTGACTTTC. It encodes CASKLPDRGAGANVLTF.